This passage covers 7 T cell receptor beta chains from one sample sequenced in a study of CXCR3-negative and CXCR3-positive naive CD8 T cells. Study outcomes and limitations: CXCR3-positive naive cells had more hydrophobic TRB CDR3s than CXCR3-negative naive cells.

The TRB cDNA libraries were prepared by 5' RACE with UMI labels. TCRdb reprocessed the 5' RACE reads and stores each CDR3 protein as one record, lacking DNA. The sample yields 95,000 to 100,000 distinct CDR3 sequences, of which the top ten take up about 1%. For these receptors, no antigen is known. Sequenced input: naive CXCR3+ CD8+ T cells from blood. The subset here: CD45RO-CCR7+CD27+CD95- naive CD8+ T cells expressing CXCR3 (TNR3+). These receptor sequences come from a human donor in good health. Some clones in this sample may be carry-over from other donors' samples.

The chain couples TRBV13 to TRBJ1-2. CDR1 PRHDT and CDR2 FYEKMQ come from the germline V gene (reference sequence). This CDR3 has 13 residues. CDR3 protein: CASSLGPTDGYTF.

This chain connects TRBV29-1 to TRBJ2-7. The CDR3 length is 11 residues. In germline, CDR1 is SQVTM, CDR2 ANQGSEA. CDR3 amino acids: CSVDWGNEQYF.

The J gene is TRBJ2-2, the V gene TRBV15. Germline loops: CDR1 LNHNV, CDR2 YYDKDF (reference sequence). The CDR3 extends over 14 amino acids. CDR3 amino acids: CATSSSGSTGELFF.

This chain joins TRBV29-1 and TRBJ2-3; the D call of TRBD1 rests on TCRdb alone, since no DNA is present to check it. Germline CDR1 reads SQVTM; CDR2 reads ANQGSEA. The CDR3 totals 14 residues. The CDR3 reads CSGAGTKDTDTQYF.

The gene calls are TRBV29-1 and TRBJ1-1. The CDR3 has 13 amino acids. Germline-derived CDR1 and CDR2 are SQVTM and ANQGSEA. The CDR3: CSVEDLENTEAFF.

Here the CDR3 reads CASTERTGRLNEQFF. This chain links TRBV6-1 with TRBJ2-1; TCRdb indicates TRBD1, and absent DNA this call remains unverified. Per the germline V gene, CDR1 is MNHNS and CDR2 is SASEGT. This CDR3 has 15 residues.

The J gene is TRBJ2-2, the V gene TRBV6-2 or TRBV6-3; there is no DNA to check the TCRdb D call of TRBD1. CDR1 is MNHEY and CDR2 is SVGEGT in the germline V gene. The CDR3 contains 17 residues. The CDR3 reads CASILGGVPRVTGELFF.